A single sample gave rise to the 2 T cell receptor beta chains below, sequenced in a study of blood T cell repertoires in COVID-19. Clones were sequenced by immunoSEQ multiplex PCR, and TCRdb holds only the in-frame ones, with some missing. Of 55,000 to 80,000 clones listed, approximately 89% are singletons. Material for sequencing was peripheral blood. All receptors derive from a man older than 75 with acute or convalescent COVID-19.

The gene calls are TRBV12-3 or TRBV12-4 and TRBJ2-3, with D possibly being TRBD1 (6 bases). The CDR3 covers 13 residues. The V and J ends lost 6 bases and 5 bases respectively, with 12 bases between them. Here the CDR3 reads CASSWTDLDTQYF. The DNA for the CDR3 is TGTGCCAGCAGCTGGACAGATTTAGATACGCAGTATTTT.

The rearrangement joins TRBV6-6 to TRBJ1-1; D remains ambiguous. Germline loops: CDR1 MNHNY, CDR2 SVGAGI (reference sequence). The CDR3 is made up of 14 amino acids. Trimming removed 7 bases from V and 4 bases from J, with 16 bases in between. CDR3 loop: CASKDWNEGTEAFF. In nucleotides, the CDR3 is TGTGCCAGCAAGGACTGGAACGAGGGCACTGAAGCTTTCTTT.